Presented here are 4 T cell receptor beta chains from one specimen sequenced in a study of T cells expressing NK-cell markers. Using the 5' RACE reads, TCRdb records one entry per CDR3 protein without DNA. The table lists 450,000 to 600,000 distinct CDR3 sequences. The sample was blood T cells: a sorted CD56 or NKG2C T cell subset, CD4+ or CD8+ T cells, or bulk PBMC T cells (not recorded which). Receptors were obtained from a man in his late teens or twenties in good health.

The rearrangement joins TRBV10-3 to TRBJ1-2; TCRdb gives TRBD1 as the D gene, but with no DNA this cannot be confirmed. Germline V gene sequence: CDR1 ENHRY, CDR2 SYGVKD. CDR3 length: 14 residues. CDR3 sequence: CATTPGTGGYGYTF.

The rearrangement links TRBV5-1 to TRBJ2-1; TCRdb outputs TRBD2, but without DNA this stays unchecked. This CDR3 spans 18 amino acids. CDR1 is SGHRS, CDR2 YFSETQ, per germline. CDR3 protein: CASHSFGPVAGGRNEQFF.

The chain couples TRBV27 to TRBJ1-1. CDR3 size: 14 residues. The germline V gene has CDR1 MNHEY and CDR2 SMNVEV (reference sequence). This chain's CDR3 is CASSLSNPNTEAFF.

This chain joins TRBV13 and TRBJ2-1; TCRdb designates TRBD2, a call that cannot be tested without DNA. The CDR3 totals 16 residues. The germline V gene has CDR1 PRHDT and CDR2 FYEKMQ (reference sequence). CDR3: CASSFTWPSGGDEQFF.